This T cell receptor beta chain stems from a study of OX40 agonist ivuxolimab in advanced cancers. Turning to the study itself: Given to patients was ivuxolimab, an agonistic anti-OX40 (CD134) antibody. Findings and limits, study-wide: Some of the nonresponding patients also showed low levels of normalized T-cell clonal expansion. At doses 0.1 to 3.0 mg/kg, CD4+ and CD8+ clones expanded. Relative to CD4+, CD8+ T cells held more expanded clones on average.

Libraries were prepared by immunoSEQ multiplex PCR; TCRdb keeps only in-frame clonotypes and omits some of them. The table has about 98,000 clones, roughly 85% seen once. In germline, CDR1 is LNHNV, CDR2 YYDKDF (reference sequence). Trimming removed 3 bases from V and 2 bases from J, with 9 bases in between. CDR3 length equals 14 residues. Worth noting for this clone: The antigen remains unidentified.

The sequence was obtained from an adult with an advanced solid tumor such as melanoma, head and neck, liver or kidney cancer. Sequenced here: CD4+ or CD8+ T cells sorted from blood, sampled in a trial of the OX40 agonist ivuxolimab. The rearrangement joins TRBV15 to TRBJ2-3; D not resolved. The chain's CDR3 is CATSSSRPTDTQYF. The DNA for the CDR3 is TGTGCCACCAGCAGCTCCAGACCCACAGATACGCAGTATTTT.